Given below is one TCR beta chain in context. In this sample, this clonotype turned up many times. This receptor's antigen is unknown. No much larger clone is present one base from it, and per-base qualities are unavailable. Receptor libraries were prepared by 3' RACE. To correct PCR amplification bias, TCR libraries were generated from RNA with a 3' RACE protocol that used unique molecular identifiers. Amplicon libraries were pooled in groups of up to 12 and sequenced on an Illumina MiSeq using v2 2x250 paired-end chemistry. Per the original workflow: Reads were processed with Decombinator to assign V and J genes and CDR3, with barcode-based error and PCR bias correction. Before Gini coefficients were calculated with the R ineq package, the repertoires were subsampled to the same depth. Three approaches were used to assess CDR3 similarity: GLIPH, Hamming distance and a shared triplet metric. TCRdb handled the public reads itself, with Q25 trimming in fastp and clone calling in MiXCR, and kept productive beta chains. Under each unique CDR3 protein, matching rows form one entry showing the most common genes and DNA. Clone size and V and J calls follow TCRdb, not the original study. This sample has 90,000 or so distinct CDR3 sequences in its table, and approximately 6.9% of those were observed once. The ten largest clones take up 0.85% to 1.2% of the sample.

V is pared back by 8 bases and J by 0 bases, with 9 bases lying between the germline termini. CDR1 DFQATT and CDR2 SNEGSKA were looked up in the germline V gene (reference sequence). From the cysteine through the phenylalanine, the CDR3 covers 12 amino acids. Just CDR3 DNA is preserved here, 36 bases in frame from base 1. What the treatment or condition label conveys for this sample: PENTA 11 planned treatment interruption arm or continuous ART arm. Participants were children from the United Kingdom aged 2 to 15 years who had received at least three-drug ART for at least 24 weeks. Cryopreserved PBMCs containing at least 5 million viable cells were needed, and a few candidate patients were excluded because their viable PBMC yield was low. Naive CD4+ CD45RA+ CD45RO- T cells were FACS-sorted from thawed PBMCs on a FACSAria III cell sorter. After sorting, the cells were fixed and RNA was extracted first with the RNeasy FFPE kit and then with the RNeasy Micro kit.

The data were obtained in a study of HIV-infected children after antiretroviral therapy interruption (dated by TCRdb to about 2019). Regarding the complete study: All eight included children had a CD4+ count above 500 and a viral load below 50 copies/ml, with four on planned treatment interruption and four on continuous treatment. The interruption group had a median age of roughly 10 years, compared with around 8 years in the continuous treatment group. Most participating children had recorded exposure to EBV and CMV. Samples from the interruption arm were taken at week 0, at week 12, at the end of interruption (week 24 or 48), and about 3 years after the study ended. In the continuous-treatment arm, samples from corresponding weeks 0, 48 and 150 were analyzed. Alongside thymic output measurements, TCR repertoires of children on planned treatment interruption were compared with TCR repertoires of children on continuous antiretroviral treatment. What the research found in general, with its limitations: The sorted CD45RA+ naive cells might contain minor non-naive CD45RA+ populations, such as EMRA or stem memory cells. In the naive CD4+ repertoires of PTI patients, CDR3 sharing between time points dropped after the start of interruption, while many sequences were shared between the end of interruption and 3 years later. The small number of patients is a limitation, and caution is needed when interpreting the data. An increase in the naive CD4+ Gini coefficient was observed by the end of treatment interruption, suggesting clonal expansion, and a return to baseline was observed by 3 years.

Sample: CD45RA+ CD4+ T cells from PBMCs, pooled from several time points, taken from a donor given antiretroviral therapy, either interrupted or continuous. What this sample's cell subset or site label stands for: naive CD4+ CD45RA+ CD45RO- T cells. This TCR was sampled from a pool of human donors with HIV. The chain links TRBV20-1 with TRBJ2-3, with the D call perhaps TRBD1 or TRBD2, each one matching 5 bases. CDR3 protein: CSPGPSTDTQYF. The DNA sequence is TGCAGTCCGGGACCGAGCACAGATACGCAGTATTTT.